The 31 T cell receptor beta chains below all came from one sample that was sequenced in a study of long-term antiretroviral therapy in people with HIV. immunoSEQ v3.0 was run at survey level. Measured with immunoSEQ multiplex PCR; TCRdb has only the in-frame clones, and not every one. This sample yields some 23,000 clones, of which 76% are seen a single time; more than 4% belongs to the top ten. Sequences were derived from unsorted PBMCs, sampled 0.5 years after starting antiretroviral therapy. The receptors stem from a woman in her 40s with HIV.

The chain couples TRBV6-4 to TRBJ2-7, with a tentative D call TRBD2 (6 bases). Per germline, CDR1 MRHNA and CDR2 SNTAGT. The CDR3 spans 15 residues. V lost 1 base, J lost 0 bases, and 10 bases lay in between. CDR3 residues: CASSDCRDFSYEQYF. The CDR3 DNA reads as TGTGCCAGCAGTGACTGCCGGGACTTCTCCTACGAGCAGTACTTC.

The rearrangement joins TRBV28 to TRBJ1-3; 7 bases match TRBD1. CDR1 MDHEN and CDR2 SYDVKM come from the germline V gene. The CDR3 has 17 amino acids. The J segment lost 2 bases and the V segment lost 6 bases, leaving 13 bases of the junction unmatched. The CDR3 coding sequence is TGTGCCAGCAGAAGTGAGCTCTTGACAGGGACTGGAAACACCATATATTTT. Translated, it gives CASRSELLTGTGNTIYF.

Concerning this clone itself: The junction does not match germline at one end; this may be a read error. The V call is TRBV7-2, the J call TRBJ1-2; TRBD1 agrees at 7 bases. This CDR3 region has 14 residues. Germline assignment: CDR1 SGHTA and CDR2 FQGNSA. In DNA, the CDR3 is TGTGCCAGCAACCCAAACCGGGACAGTAGAGATATAGCCTTC. Translation gives CASNPNRDSRDIAF.

This clone was recorded a few times. V and J are TRBV21-1 and TRBJ1-3. TRBV21-1 is flagged as a pseudogene. The CDR3 sequence is 14 residues long. CDR3 coding DNA: TGTGCCAGCAGCAAAGATGCATATGGAAACACCATATATTTT. This sequence encodes CASSKDAYGNTIYF.

This rearrangement joins TRBV5-4 to TRBJ2-3; 8 bases fit TRBD2. The CDR3 covers 15 residues. Germline trimming cut 4 bases from V and 2 bases from J; bases unmatched to any gene: 6. Germline loops: CDR1 SGHNT, CDR2 YYREEE (reference sequence). CDR3 protein: CASSTGTRHTDTQYF. CDR3 bases: TGTGCCAGCAGCACCGGGACTAGACACACAGATACGCAGTATTTT.

This chain uses TRBV19 with TRBJ1-2; D is uncertain. The germline V and J ends were trimmed by 7 bases and 1 base, with 13 bases remaining between them. The CDR3 is 14 amino acids. CDR1 is LNHDA and CDR2 is SQIVND in the germline V gene (reference sequence). The CDR3: CASTAGRLNYGYTF. CDR3 bases: TGTGCCAGTACCGCGGGTCGTCTTAACTATGGCTACACCTTC.

The chain recombines TRBV14 with TRBJ2-5; 9 bases fit TRBD2. Germline assignment: CDR1 SGHDN and CDR2 FVKESK. The CDR3 has 18 amino acids. Trimming at V came to 1 base and at J to 0 bases, leaving 9 bases not matched to a gene. CDR3 sequence: CASSQGVVAGVYQETQYF. The CDR3 bases are TGTGCCAGCAGCCAAGGCGTGGTAGCGGGGGTGTACCAAGAGACCCAGTACTTC.

CDR3 coding DNA: TGTGCCAGCAGTGCCCGGACAGGACCCAATAGCAATCAGCCCCAGCATTTT. This gives the protein CASSARTGPNSNQPQHF. The V and J genes are TRBV6-1 and TRBJ1-5, with 7 positions matching TRBD1. The length of the CDR3 is 17 residues. Germline V gives CDR1 MNHNS, CDR2 SASEGT. V lost 4 bases and J lost 0; bases outside the gene matches: 9.

V is TRBV28 and J is TRBJ1-6; D is undetermined. Germline V lookup: CDR1 MDHEN, CDR2 SYDVKM. Trimming took off 5 bases at V and 9 bases at J, with 11 bases between the two ends. CDR3 size: 13 residues. CDR3 sequence: CASSRPSSSPLHF. The CDR3 coding sequence is TGTGCCAGCAGTCGACCGTCCAGTTCACCCCTCCACTTT. The full variable domain, its missing parts supplied by reference TRBV28 and TRBJ1-6, is DVKVTQSSRYLVKRTGEKVFLECVQDMDHENMFWYRQDPGLGLRLIYFSYDVKMKEKGDIPEGYSVSREKKERFSLILESASTNQTSMYLCASSRPSSSPLHFGNGTRLTVT.

The rearrangement uses TRBV4-2 and TRBJ1-6; D perhaps matches TRBD1 (6 bases). The V gene's germline CDR1 is LGHNA and CDR2 YNFKEQ. The CDR3 contains 16 residues. With 4 bases removed from V and 0 bases from J, the gap between germline ends came to 10 bases. The CDR3 loop is CASSPRDNSYNSPLHF. CDR3 nucleotides: TGTGCCAGCAGCCCTCGGGACAACTCCTATAATTCACCCCTCCACTTT.

The chain couples TRBV2 to TRBJ2-1, with TRBD1 matching over 10 bases. The CDR3 runs 15 residues. Germline V gene lookup returns CDR1 SNHLY and CDR2 FYNNEI. V was pared by 5 bases and J by 9 bases, with 10 bases of the junction left unmatched. In DNA form, the CDR3 reads TGTGCCAGCAGTCGGGACAGGGGAGAGGTCGGTGAGCAGTTCTTC. Encoded protein: CASSRDRGEVGEQFF.

CDR3 residues: CATSNPPGVGYTF. CDR3 sequence (DNA): TGTGCCACCAGCAACCCCCCGGGGGTAGGCTACACCTTC. The V and J genes are TRBV15 and TRBJ1-2; TRBD1 is a possible D gene (5 bases). V lost 4 bases to trimming and J lost 8 bases, with 14 bases between them. Germline V gene sequence: CDR1 LNHNV, CDR2 YYDKDF (reference sequence). This CDR3 has 13 amino acids.

This clone turned up a few times. The CDR3 spells CASSLLAGESEQFF. The CDR3 DNA sequence: TGTGCCAGCAGTTTACTAGCGGGGGAAAGTGAGCAGTTCTTC. The chain uses TRBV27 and TRBJ2-1, with 10 bases that match TRBD2. The germline CDR1 and CDR2 sequences are MNHEY and SMNVEV (reference sequence). The CDR3 spans 14 residues. Trimming at V came to 2 bases and at J to 9 bases, leaving 4 bases not matched to a gene.

The sample holds one count of this clone. Written as DNA, the CDR3 is TGTGCCAGCTCGCGGGGAGGACAGGAGAACACTGAAGCTTTCTTT. Protein sequence: CASSRGGQENTEAFF. The chain uses TRBV18 and TRBJ1-1; 7 bases agree with TRBD1. The CDR3 spans 15 residues. CDR1 KGHSH and CDR2 LQKENI come from the germline V gene. The junction had 8 bases not matched to a gene; V was cut back by 6 bases and J by 1 base.

The rearrangement links TRBV27 to TRBJ2-7, with 11 bases that match TRBD1. The ends lost 10 bases at V and 6 bases at J; junction bases unmatched: 8. The length of the CDR3 is 13 residues. Per germline, CDR1 MNHEY and CDR2 SMNVEV (reference sequence). The CDR3 DNA follows: TGTGCCACCTCCGGACAGGGGGCACGCGAGCAGTACTTC. This codes for CATSGQGAREQYF.

V is TRBV5-4 and J is TRBJ1-1; TRBD1 is a possible D gene (5 bases). The V gene's germline CDR1 is SGHNT and CDR2 YYREEE (reference sequence). Trimming stripped 4 bases from V and 1 base from J, with 14 bases between. This CDR3 comprises 15 residues. CDR3 protein: CASSRLGGANTEAFF. The CDR3 region has the DNA TGTGCCAGCAGCCGTTTAGGAGGGGCGAACACTGAAGCTTTCTTT.

The V gene is TRBV19, the J gene TRBJ2-1; D may correspond to TRBD1 or TRBD2 (5 bases each). The germline V and J ends were trimmed by 4 bases and 6 bases, with 16 bases remaining between them. CDR3 length: 15 amino acids. Germline V lookup: CDR1 LNHDA, CDR2 SQIVND (reference sequence). The DNA of the CDR3 is TGTGCCAGTAGTAAATCGGGGACCACCTTCAATGAGCAGTTCTTC. Translated, it gives CASSKSGTTFNEQFF.

The chain recombines TRBV6-1 with TRBJ2-2; 8 bases match TRBD2. The V segment lost 6 bases and the J segment 6 bases; nucleotides outside the gene matches: 12. The CDR3 contains 16 residues. Germline assignment: CDR1 MNHNS and CDR2 SASEGT. CDR3 coding DNA: TGTGCCAGCAGGGAACCGGGACTAGGAAACCCCGGGGAGCTGTTTTTT. The encoded protein is CASREPGLGNPGELFF.

The J gene is TRBJ1-5, the V gene TRBV25-1, with D possibly TRBD1 on 6 matching bases. The germline V gene encodes CDR1 MGHDK and CDR2 SYGVNS. The CDR3 has 14 amino acids. V lost 6 bases and J 7 bases, leaving 16 bases between the germline ends. This chain's CDR3 is CASSPRGEDQPQHF. CDR3 DNA sequence: TGTGCCAGCAGCCCCAGGGGAGAGGACCAGCCCCAGCATTTT.

This clone has only a few counts. V usage is TRBV7-2 and J usage is TRBJ2-7, with 10 bases fitting TRBD1. Trimming removed 3 bases from V and 5 bases from J; junction bases left unmatched: 7. The germline V gene has CDR1 SGHTA and CDR2 FQGNSA. This CDR3 has 15 residues. CDR3 residues: CASSLIDRGPHEQYF. CDR3 in DNA: TGTGCCAGCAGCTTGATCGACAGGGGGCCCCACGAGCAGTACTTC.

The chain couples TRBV6-5 to TRBJ1-1, with 8 bases fitting TRBD1. Germline CDR1 and CDR2: MNHEY and SVGAGI. The CDR3 length is 14 residues. The J segment lost 4 bases and the V segment lost 6 bases, leaving 7 bases of the junction unmatched. CDR3 sequence: CASSRQGLGTEAFF. Written as DNA, the CDR3 is TGTGCCAGCAGCCGACAGGGGCTGGGCACTGAAGCTTTCTTT.

The genes are TRBV7-2 and TRBJ1-2; tentatively, D is TRBD1 (5 bases). The CDR3 has 15 amino acids. Trimming took 1 base from V and 5 from J, leaving 14 bases between them. The germline V gene encodes CDR1 SGHTA and CDR2 FQGNSA. The DNA for the CDR3 is TGTGCCAGCAGCTTAGGGTCAGGAAAGGGGTATGGCTACACCTTC. Protein sequence: CASSLGSGKGYGYTF.

The V and J genes are TRBV13 and TRBJ1-5; D is possibly TRBD1 (5 bases). This CDR3 spans 15 amino acids. Trimming pared 5 bases from V and 2 bases from J, leaving 13 bases between. Germline V gene lookup returns CDR1 PRHDT and CDR2 FYEKMQ (reference sequence). CDR3 protein: CASSAREGGNQPQHF. CDR3 nucleotides: TGTGCCAGCAGCGCCAGGGAGGGAGGCAATCAGCCCCAGCATTTT.

The chain links TRBV5-4 to TRBJ2-7; 7 bases match TRBD2. Germline V gene lookup returns CDR1 SGHNT and CDR2 YYREEE (reference sequence). Trimming at V came to 4 bases and at J to 4 bases, leaving 11 bases not matched to a gene. There are 15 residues in the CDR3. The CDR3: CASSPPGGGVYEQYF. The CDR3 DNA sequence: TGTGCCAGCAGCCCCCCTGGGGGGGGAGTGTACGAGCAGTACTTC.

The V and J genes are TRBV27 and TRBJ2-1; the D is unclear. The CDR3 extends over 16 amino acids. CDR1 MNHEY and CDR2 SMNVEV come from the germline V gene (reference sequence). V lost 4 bases and J 1 base, leaving 14 bases between the germline ends. CDR3: CASSSRSVGSYNEQFF. In DNA, the CDR3 is TGTGCCAGCAGTTCCCGCTCGGTGGGTTCCTACAATGAGCAGTTCTTC.

This clone was seen a few times. This chain connects TRBV19 to TRBJ1-6; D uncertain. The CDR3 spans 16 residues. From germline, CDR1 is LNHDA and CDR2 SQIVND (reference sequence). V was shortened by 6 bases and J by 7 bases, with 19 bases between the two germline ends. The CDR3, as DNA: TGTGCCAGTAGGAGGTTGGAGGGCACGAGGAATTCACCCCTCCACTTT. This gives the protein CASRRLEGTRNSPLHF.

The gene calls are TRBV6-1 and TRBJ2-7; tentative D call: TRBD2 (5 bases). V was cut by 2 bases and J by 1 base, with 9 bases left in between. The CDR3 is 14 amino acids. Per the germline V gene, CDR1 is MNHNS and CDR2 is SASEGT. The DNA for the CDR3 is TGTGCCAGCAGTGAATGGGAGCTATCCTACGAGCAGTACTTC. It specifies CASSEWELSYEQYF.

This clone was found a few times. The chain links TRBV28 to TRBJ1-2; D is unresolved. V was trimmed by 2 bases and J by 4 bases, leaving 11 bases between them. Germline V gene sequence: CDR1 MDHEN, CDR2 SYDVKM. The CDR3 totals 14 residues. The CDR3 reads CASSLPLEFYGYTF. CDR3 nucleotides: TGTGCCAGCAGTTTACCCCTAGAGTTCTATGGCTACACCTTC.

The V gene is TRBV30, the J gene TRBJ1-1; 8 bases are shared with TRBD1. V was clipped by 3 bases and J by 8 bases; unmatched bases: 5. Per germline, CDR1 GTSNPN and CDR2 SVGIG (reference sequence). There are 12 residues in the CDR3. CDR3 protein: CAWSHQGAEAFF. CDR3 DNA sequence: TGTGCCTGGAGCCATCAGGGGGCCGAAGCTTTCTTT.

This clone was seen a few times. The chain has TRBV4-1 and TRBJ2-7; D uncertain. Per germline, CDR1 MGHRA and CDR2 YSYEKL. This CDR3 region has 16 residues. Trimming shortened V by 1 base and J by 0 bases, and 13 bases separated the two germline ends. CDR3 residues: CASSQVVTLSSYEQYF. The CDR3 bases are TGCGCCAGCAGCCAAGTGGTGACTTTGAGCTCCTACGAGCAGTACTTC.

This chain uses TRBV15 with TRBJ1-4; TRBD1 agrees at 9 bases. Germline assignment: CDR1 LNHNV and CDR2 YYDKDF (reference sequence). The CDR3 is made up of 14 amino acids. With V trimmed by 5 bases and J by 8 bases, 6 bases remained unmatched. CDR3 DNA sequence: TGTGCCACCAGCCCGCCCGGGACAGGGGAAAAACTGTTTTTT. This sequence encodes CATSPPGTGEKLFF.